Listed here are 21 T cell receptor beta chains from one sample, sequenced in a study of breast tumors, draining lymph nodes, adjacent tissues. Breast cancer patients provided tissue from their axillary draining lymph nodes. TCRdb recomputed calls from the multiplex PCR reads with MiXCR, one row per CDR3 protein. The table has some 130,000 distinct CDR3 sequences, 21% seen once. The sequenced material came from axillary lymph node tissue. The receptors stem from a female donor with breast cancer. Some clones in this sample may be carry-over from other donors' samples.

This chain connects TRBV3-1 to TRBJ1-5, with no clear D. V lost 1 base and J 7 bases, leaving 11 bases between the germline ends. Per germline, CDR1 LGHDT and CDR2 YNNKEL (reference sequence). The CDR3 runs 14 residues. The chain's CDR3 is CASSQASLGQPQHF. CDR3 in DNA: TGTGCCAGCAGCCAAGCTTCGCTGGGACAGCCCCAGCATTTT.

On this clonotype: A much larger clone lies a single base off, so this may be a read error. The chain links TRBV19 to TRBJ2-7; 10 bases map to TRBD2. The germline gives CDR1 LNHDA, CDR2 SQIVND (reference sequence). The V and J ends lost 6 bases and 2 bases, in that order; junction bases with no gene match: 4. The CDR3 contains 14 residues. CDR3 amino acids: CASSPSGGTYEQYF. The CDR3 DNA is TGTGCCAGTAGCCCTAGCGGGGGAACCTACGAGCAGTACTTC.

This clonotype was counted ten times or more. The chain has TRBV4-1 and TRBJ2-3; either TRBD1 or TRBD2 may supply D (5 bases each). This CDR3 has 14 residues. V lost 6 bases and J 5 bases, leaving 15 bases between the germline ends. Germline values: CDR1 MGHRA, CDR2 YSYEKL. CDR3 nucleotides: TGCGCCAGCAGTTGGGACCCCGAAGGAGATACGCAGTATTTT. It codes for CASSWDPEGDTQYF.

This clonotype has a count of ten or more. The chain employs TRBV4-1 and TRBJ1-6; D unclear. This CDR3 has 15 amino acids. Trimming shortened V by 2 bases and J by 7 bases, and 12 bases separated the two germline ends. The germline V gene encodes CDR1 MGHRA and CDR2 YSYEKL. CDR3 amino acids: CASSQTPTVNSPLHF. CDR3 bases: TGCGCCAGCAGCCAAACCCCGACTGTGAATTCACCCCTCCACTTT.

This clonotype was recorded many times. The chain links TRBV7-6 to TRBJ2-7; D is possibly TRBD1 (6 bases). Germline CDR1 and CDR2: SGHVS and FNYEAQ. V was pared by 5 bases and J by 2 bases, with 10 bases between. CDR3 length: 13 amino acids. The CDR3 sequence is CASSDRKTYEQYF. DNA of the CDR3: TGTGCCAGCAGCGACAGGAAAACCTACGAGCAGTACTTC.

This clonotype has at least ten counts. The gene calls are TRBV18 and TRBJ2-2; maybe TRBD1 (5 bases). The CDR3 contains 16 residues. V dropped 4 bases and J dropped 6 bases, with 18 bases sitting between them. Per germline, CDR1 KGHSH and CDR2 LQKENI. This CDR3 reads CASSHQGDSFAGELFF. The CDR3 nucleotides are TGTGCCAGCTCACACCAAGGAGACAGTTTCGCCGGGGAGCTGTTTTTT.

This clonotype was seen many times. DNA for the CDR3: TGCGCCAGCAGCCAAGATATAGTATCCCACTTCCACGAGCAGTACTTC. Translation: CASSQDIVSHFHEQYF. This chain joins TRBV4-1 and TRBJ2-7; D gene ambiguous. Trimming stripped 0 bases from V and 5 bases from J, with 17 bases between. From germline, CDR1 is MGHRA and CDR2 YSYEKL. This CDR3 comprises 16 residues.

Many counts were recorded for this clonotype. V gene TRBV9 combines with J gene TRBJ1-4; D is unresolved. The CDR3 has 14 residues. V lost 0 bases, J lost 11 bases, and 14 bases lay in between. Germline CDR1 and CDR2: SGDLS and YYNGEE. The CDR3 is CASSVDDLSVKLFF. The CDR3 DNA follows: TGTGCCAGCAGCGTAGATGACCTATCGGTTAAACTGTTTTTT. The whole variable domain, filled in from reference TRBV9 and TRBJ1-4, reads DSGVTQTPKHLITATGQRVTLRCSPRSGDLSVYWYQQSLDQGLQFLIQYYNGEERAKGNILERFSAQQFPDLHSELNLSSLELGDSALYFCASSVDDLSVKLFFGSGTQLSVL.

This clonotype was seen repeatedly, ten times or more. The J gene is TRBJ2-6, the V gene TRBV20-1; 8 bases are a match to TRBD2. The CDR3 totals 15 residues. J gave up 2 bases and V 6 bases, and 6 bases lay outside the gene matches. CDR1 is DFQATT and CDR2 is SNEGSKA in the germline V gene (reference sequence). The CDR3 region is CSASAGGAGANVLTF. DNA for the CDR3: TGCAGTGCCTCCGCCGGGGGGGCTGGGGCCAACGTCCTGACTTTC.

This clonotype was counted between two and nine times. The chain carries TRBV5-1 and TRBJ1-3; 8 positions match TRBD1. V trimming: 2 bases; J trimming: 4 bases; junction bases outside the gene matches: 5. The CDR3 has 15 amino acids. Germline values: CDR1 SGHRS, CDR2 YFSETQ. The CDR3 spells CASSFRTGSGNTIYF. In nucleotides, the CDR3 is TGCGCCAGCAGCTTTAGGACAGGGTCGGGAAACACCATATATTTT.

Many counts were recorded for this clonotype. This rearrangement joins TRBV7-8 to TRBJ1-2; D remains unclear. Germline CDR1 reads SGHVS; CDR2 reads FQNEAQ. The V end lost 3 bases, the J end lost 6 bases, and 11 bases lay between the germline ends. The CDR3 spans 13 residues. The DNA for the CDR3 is TGTGCCAGCAGCTTCGCGGGGTCGAATGGCTACACCTTC. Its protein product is CASSFAGSNGYTF.

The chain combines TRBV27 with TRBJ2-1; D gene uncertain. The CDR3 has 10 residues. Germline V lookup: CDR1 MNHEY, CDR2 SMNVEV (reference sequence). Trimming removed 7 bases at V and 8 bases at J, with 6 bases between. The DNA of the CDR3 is TGTGCCAGCATTAGACATGAGCAGTTCTTC. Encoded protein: CASIRHEQFF.

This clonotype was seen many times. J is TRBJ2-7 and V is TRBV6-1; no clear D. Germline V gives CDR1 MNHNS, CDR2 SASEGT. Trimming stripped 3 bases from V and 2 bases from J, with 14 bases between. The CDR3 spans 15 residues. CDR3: CASSEMKGVPYEQYF. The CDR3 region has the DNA TGTGCCAGCAGTGAGATGAAGGGCGTCCCCTACGAGCAGTACTTC.

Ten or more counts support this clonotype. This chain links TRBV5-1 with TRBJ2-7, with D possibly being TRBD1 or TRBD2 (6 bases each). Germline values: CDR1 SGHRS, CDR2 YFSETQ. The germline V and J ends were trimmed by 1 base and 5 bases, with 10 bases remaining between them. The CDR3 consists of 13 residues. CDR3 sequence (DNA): TGCGCCAGCAGCTTGTTGGGGGGCAACGAGCAGTACTTC. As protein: CASSLLGGNEQYF.

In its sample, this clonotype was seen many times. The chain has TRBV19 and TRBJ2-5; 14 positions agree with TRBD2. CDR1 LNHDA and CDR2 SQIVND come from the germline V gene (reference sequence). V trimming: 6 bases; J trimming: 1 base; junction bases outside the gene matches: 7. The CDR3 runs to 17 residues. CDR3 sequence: CASRTSGRAAGQETQYF. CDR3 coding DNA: TGTGCCAGTAGGACTAGCGGGAGGGCCGCTGGCCAAGAGACCCAGTACTTC.

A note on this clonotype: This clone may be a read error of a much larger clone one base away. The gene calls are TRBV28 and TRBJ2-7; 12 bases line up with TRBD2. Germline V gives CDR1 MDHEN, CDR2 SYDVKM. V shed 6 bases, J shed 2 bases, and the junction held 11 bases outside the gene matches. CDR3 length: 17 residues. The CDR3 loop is CASRGETSGRGPYEQYF. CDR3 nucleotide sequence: TGTGCCAGCAGGGGAGAGACTAGCGGGAGAGGTCCCTACGAGCAGTACTTC.

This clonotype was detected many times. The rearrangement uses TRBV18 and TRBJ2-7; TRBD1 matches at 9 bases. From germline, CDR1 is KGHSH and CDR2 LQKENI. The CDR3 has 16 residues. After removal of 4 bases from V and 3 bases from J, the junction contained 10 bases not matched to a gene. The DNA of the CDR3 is TGTGCCAGCTCACAGGGCAGTCCGGGACAGGGCTACGAGCAGTACTTC. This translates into CASSQGSPGQGYEQYF. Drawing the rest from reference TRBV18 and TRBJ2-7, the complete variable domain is NAGVMQNPRHLVRRRGQEARLRCSPMKGHSHVYWYRQLPEEGLKFMVYLQKENIIDESGMPKERFSAEFPKEGPSILRIQQVVRGDSAAYFCASSQGSPGQGYEQYFGPGTRLTVT.

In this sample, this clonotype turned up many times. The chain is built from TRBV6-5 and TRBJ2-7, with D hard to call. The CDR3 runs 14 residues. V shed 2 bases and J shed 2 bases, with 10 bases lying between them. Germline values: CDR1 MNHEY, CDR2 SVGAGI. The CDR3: CASSYARSAYEQYF. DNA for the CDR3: TGTGCCAGCAGTTACGCGCGTTCCGCCTACGAGCAGTACTTC.

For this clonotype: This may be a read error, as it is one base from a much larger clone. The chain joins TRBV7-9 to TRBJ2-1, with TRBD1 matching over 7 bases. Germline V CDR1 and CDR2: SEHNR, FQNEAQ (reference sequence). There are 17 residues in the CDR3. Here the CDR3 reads CASGLLGRGKTYNEQFF. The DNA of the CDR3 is TGTGCCAGCGGCTTATTGGGCAGGGGGAAAACCTACAATGAGCAGTTCTTC.

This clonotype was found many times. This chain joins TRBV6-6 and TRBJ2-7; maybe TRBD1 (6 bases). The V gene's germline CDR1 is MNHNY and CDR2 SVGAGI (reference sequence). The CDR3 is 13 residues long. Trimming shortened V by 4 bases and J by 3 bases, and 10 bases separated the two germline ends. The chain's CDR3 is CASSFRGLYEQYF. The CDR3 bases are TGTGCCAGCAGTTTCAGGGGTCTCTACGAGCAGTACTTC.

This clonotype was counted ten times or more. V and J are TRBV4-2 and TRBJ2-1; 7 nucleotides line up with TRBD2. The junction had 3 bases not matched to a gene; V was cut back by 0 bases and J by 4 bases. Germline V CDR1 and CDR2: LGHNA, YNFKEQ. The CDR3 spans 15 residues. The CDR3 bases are TGTGCCAGCAGCCAAGAAAGGACTAGGTACAATGAGCAGTTCTTC. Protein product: CASSQERTRYNEQFF.